The clone carrying this T cell receptor beta chain was recorded only once. Only in-frame clones appear in the TCRdb table, and some are missing; sequencing was by immunoSEQ multiplex PCR. The repertoire holds around 15,000 clones, with 85% as singletons. The sample is drawn from a study of T cell clonotyping in hematopoietic cell transplantation. Samples: about 28 days before transplant, then days 30, 100 and 180 after. This receptor was obtained from a male patient over 55 who had an allogeneic stem cell transplant from a related donor, so the T cells may come from the graft donor. Some clones in this sample may be carry-over from other donors' samples. The sequencing here drew on PBMCs, taken 100 days after allogeneic stem cell transplant.

The CDR3 sequence: CASTVTATNEKLFF. In DNA form, the CDR3 reads TGTGCCAGCACCGTCACTGCAACTAATGAAAAACTGTTTTTT. The chain recombines TRBV6-5 with TRBJ1-4; D uncertain. The CDR3 length is 14 residues. The ends were cut back, 7 bases at V and 0 bases at J, with 9 bases in the middle. The V gene's germline CDR1 is MNHEY and CDR2 SVGAGI.